One TCR beta chain is described in this entry. Its antigen is unidentified. Assay: immunoSEQ multiplex PCR; the TCRdb copy retains only in-frame clones and omits some. The table shows 9,500 to 15,000 clones, with roughly nine tenths occurring only once. This sample was included in a study of chemoradiotherapy in HPV16-positive cancers. This CDR3 contains 16 residues. Germline V gene data show CDR1 as KGHSH and CDR2 as LQKENI. The V gene end was trimmed by 5 bases and the J gene end by 5 bases; junction bases not matched to a gene: 10. Whole-study findings and limits: Candidate HPV-specific clones and E7-related TCR motifs grew in tumor during treatment. HPV-responsive T-cell expansion during chemoradiotherapy was linked to improved recurrence-free survival in HPV16-positive patients.

The sequence came from a human donor with HPV-associated anogenital cancer. The chain employs TRBV18 and TRBJ1-4; 8 bases line up with TRBD1. The source was blood, collected from a patient who underwent chemoradiotherapy. CDR3 in amino acids: CASSNIGQGENEKLFF. The CDR3 bases are TGTGCCAGCTCAAATATCGGACAGGGTGAGAATGAAAAACTGTTTTTT. The full variable domain, completed using reference TRBV18 and TRBJ1-4, is NAGVMQNPRHLVRRRGQEARLRCSPMKGHSHVYWYRQLPEEGLKFMVYLQKENIIDESGMPKERFSAEFPKEGPSILRIQQVVRGDSAAYFCASSNIGQGENEKLFFGSGTQLSVL.